The source of this T cell receptor beta chain is a study of blood T cell repertoires in COVID-19. As processed by the authors: Estimation of nucleated cell counts relied on the amplification of reference gene primers. The data were produced by immunoSEQ multiplex PCR, yet TCRdb's version contains in-frame clones alone and is incomplete. From that table come the V and J calls and clone size; the DNA was used to work out D and trimming. The repertoire holds 52,000 or so clones, with roughly nine tenths as singletons. V shed 2 bases, J shed 0 bases, and the junction held 1 base outside the gene matches. Germline loops: CDR1 SGDLS, CDR2 YYNGEE. The length of the CDR3 is 16 residues.

The clonotype originates from a man aged 45 to 65 with acute or convalescent COVID-19. Sequenced sample: peripheral blood. V gene TRBV9 combines with J gene TRBJ2-1; 11 positions agree with TRBD2. CDR3 amino acids: CASSVTSGGSYNEQFF. CDR3 nucleotides: TGTGCCAGCAGCGTTACTAGCGGGGGCTCCTACAATGAGCAGTTCTTC.